The 4 T cell receptor beta chains presented below share a single source sample, sequenced in a study of blood T cell repertoires in COVID-19. Using immunoSEQ multiplex PCR, the repertoire was profiled, and TCRdb retains in-frame clones only, with some absent. The top ten clones hold approximately 0.93% of a sample with about 350,000 clones, about nine tenths of them seen once. What was sequenced was PBMCs or T cells enriched from blood (not recorded which). Every receptor here comes from a woman aged 25-40 years who had been exposed to COVID-19.

V usage is TRBV15 and J usage is TRBJ2-1, with 7 bases matching TRBD2. Germline CDR1 LNHNV, CDR2 YYDKDF (reference sequence). The CDR3 has 16 amino acids. Trimming cost V 0 bases and J 10 bases; bases outside gene matches: 12. CDR3 sequence: CATSRDLLAALGEQFF. The DNA for the CDR3 is TGTGCCACCAGCAGAGATCTGCTAGCGGCTTTAGGGGAGCAGTTCTTC.

The rearrangement uses TRBV3-1 (or the pseudogene TRBV3-2) and TRBJ1-3; 10 nucleotides align to TRBD1. This CDR3 contains 18 residues. V lost 4 bases, J lost 1 base, and 10 bases stayed unmatched. Germline V gene sequence: CDR1 LGHDT, CDR2 YNNKEL (reference sequence). The CDR3 reads CASSPGQGFLSSGNTIYF. The CDR3 DNA reads TGTGCCAGCAGCCCGGGACAGGGGTTTCTTTCGTCTGGAAACACCATATATTTT.

The chain is built from TRBV4-1 and TRBJ2-7; D is possibly TRBD2 (6 bases). The germline V gene encodes CDR1 MGHRA and CDR2 YSYEKL. This CDR3 has 13 residues. Trimming took off 6 bases at V and 5 bases at J, with 14 bases between the two ends. CDR3 sequence reads: CASSLGGPNEQYF. The CDR3 DNA reads as TGCGCCAGCAGTCTGGGGGGACCCAACGAGCAGTACTTC.

The chain links TRBV14 to TRBJ2-3, with D maybe TRBD2 (5 bases). The CDR3 length is 16 residues. Germline values: CDR1 SGHDN, CDR2 FVKESK. V was pared by 3 bases and J by 2 bases, with 15 bases between. The CDR3 region has the DNA TGTGCCAGCAGCCATCGGAAGGAGGTACTCACAGATACGCAGTATTTT. Amino acid sequence: CASSHRKEVLTDTQYF.